The 21 T cell receptor beta chains given below trace back to one sample, sequenced in a study of blood T cell repertoires in COVID-19. TCRdb's table, derived via immunoSEQ multiplex PCR, lists solely in-frame clones and lacks some. The sample lists 300,000 to 350,000 clones; 87% were seen once. What was sequenced was peripheral blood. The receptors were gathered from a woman between 50 and 59 years old with COVID-19, enrolled during active disease.

This chain connects TRBV7-7 to TRBJ1-6, with D tentatively TRBD1 (5 bases). The germline V gene has CDR1 SSHAT and CDR2 FNYEAQ (reference sequence). V lost 3 bases, J lost 3 bases, and 12 bases lay in between. This CDR3 region has 16 residues. The CDR3 DNA reads TGTGCCAGCAGCTTGCCGACAGAAGTCTATAATTCACCCCTCCACTTT. Its protein product is CASSLPTEVYNSPLHF. The full variable domain, its missing parts supplied by reference TRBV7-7 and TRBJ1-6, is GAGVSQSPRYKVTKRGQDVTLRCDPISSHATLYWYQQALGQGPEFLTYFNYEAQPDKSGLPSDRFSAERPEGSISTLTIQRTEQRDSAMYRCASSLPTEVYNSPLHFGNGTRLTVT.

This clone came up a few times. The gene calls are TRBV4-2 and TRBJ1-6; 10 bases align to TRBD1. Losses at the gene ends were 4 bases for V and 10 bases for J; bases not matched to a gene: 16. The germline V gene encodes CDR1 LGHNA and CDR2 YNFKEQ. CDR3 size: 18 residues. In DNA form, the CDR3 reads TGTGCCAGCAGCCCACAACACTCGACAGGGGGCGAAATCTCACCCCTCCACTTT. It encodes CASSPQHSTGGEISPLHF.

The V gene is TRBV7-2, the J gene TRBJ1-5; 8 bases are a match to TRBD1. Germline trimming cut 2 bases from V and 3 bases from J; bases unmatched to any gene: 3. The CDR3 has 15 amino acids. CDR1 is SGHTA, CDR2 FQGNSA, per germline. Here the CDR3 reads CASSLRTGPNQPQHF. The CDR3 DNA follows: TGTGCCAGCAGCTTAAGGACAGGGCCCAATCAGCCCCAGCATTTT.

The chain recombines TRBV7-6 with TRBJ2-3, with 9 positions matching TRBD1. The CDR3 sequence is 14 residues long. V trimming: 5 bases; J trimming: 3 bases; junction bases outside the gene matches: 3. The V gene's germline CDR1 is SGHVS and CDR2 FNYEAQ. The CDR3 DNA is TGTGCCAGCAGCACGGGACAGGGTACAGATACGCAGTATTTT. Protein: CASSTGQGTDTQYF.

The chain links TRBV5-4 to TRBJ2-1; 9 nucleotides line up with TRBD1. With 4 bases clipped from V and 7 bases from J, the junction kept 12 bases outside the gene matches. Per the germline V gene, CDR1 is SGHNT and CDR2 is YYREEE (reference sequence). The CDR3 runs to 16 residues. The CDR3: CASSPGPGTGWNEQFF. CDR3 coding DNA: TGTGCCAGCAGCCCCGGTCCCGGGACAGGGTGGAATGAGCAGTTCTTC. The variable domain in full, completed from reference TRBV5-4 and TRBJ2-1, reads ETGVTQSPTHLIKTRGQQVTLRCSSQSGHNTVSWYQQALGQGPQFIFQYYREEENGRGNFPPRFSGLQFPNYSSELNVNALELDDSALYLCASSPGPGTGWNEQFFGPGTRLTVL.

The V call is TRBV30, the J call TRBJ1-1; D is possibly TRBD1 (6 bases). This CDR3 has 16 residues. CDR1 is GTSNPN, CDR2 SVGIG, per germline (reference sequence). Trimming cost V 0 bases and J 0 bases, with 14 bases left between them. The CDR3 DNA sequence: TGTGCCTGGAGTGTGGGATGGGGGCTCTTGAACACTGAAGCTTTCTTT. This codes for CAWSVGWGLLNTEAFF.

The V call is TRBV7-3, the J call TRBJ1-2, with D unclear. CDR3 length: 15 residues. V was trimmed by 6 bases and J by 6 bases, leaving 20 bases between them. Germline V gene data show CDR1 as SGHTA and CDR2 as FQGTGA. In DNA form, the CDR3 reads TGTGCCAGCAGTTCCTCTTGGAGGGCGGAGAATGGCTACACCTTC. The encoded protein is CASSSSWRAENGYTF.

V gene TRBV5-5 combines with J gene TRBJ2-1; D may be TRBD1 (6 bases). The CDR3 is 15 residues long. V lost 5 bases and J lost 0, with 12 bases in between. Germline V gives CDR1 SGHKS, CDR2 YYEKEE (reference sequence). DNA for the CDR3: TGTGCCAGCAGGTCAGGGGTCGGCTCCTACAATGAGCAGTTCTTC. Translation gives CASRSGVGSYNEQFF.

The chain carries TRBV3-1 (or the pseudogene TRBV3-2) and TRBJ2-6; 8 nucleotides line up with TRBD2. Germline CDR1 is LGHDT and CDR2 is YNNKEL (reference sequence). The CDR3 contains 17 residues. Trimming cost V 0 bases and J 0 bases; bases outside gene matches: 1. CDR3 coding DNA: TGTGCCAGCAGCCAAGATACTAGCGGCTCTGGGGCCAACGTCCTGACTTTC. Its translation is CASSQDTSGSGANVLTF.

This rearrangement joins TRBV30 to TRBJ2-3; 11 bases are a match to TRBD2. Germline assignment: CDR1 GTSNPN and CDR2 SVGIG (reference sequence). The CDR3 length is 13 residues. The CDR3 here is CAETSGNGDTQYF. The CDR3 nucleotides read TGTGCTGAGACTAGCGGGAATGGAGATACGCAGTATTTT.

J is TRBJ2-3 and V is TRBV19; 9 positions match TRBD2. The CDR3 consists of 15 residues. Per germline, CDR1 LNHDA and CDR2 SQIVND (reference sequence). With V trimmed by 4 bases and J by 2 bases, 4 bases remained unmatched. The DNA for the CDR3 is TGTGCCAGTAGTAAGGGACTAGCTGACACAGATACGCAGTATTTT. This encodes CASSKGLADTDTQYF.

As DNA, the CDR3 is TGCGCCAGCAGGGCGGGCTTGGGGTACAATGAGCAGTTCTTC. Its translation: CASRAGLGYNEQFF. The chain joins TRBV10-1 to TRBJ2-1; D perhaps matches TRBD2 (5 bases). CDR1 and CDR2 (germline): WNHNN, SYGVQD (reference sequence). V was pared by 6 bases and J by 4 bases, with 13 bases between. The CDR3 covers 14 residues.

The chain combines TRBV7-9 with TRBJ2-7; D uncertain. Trimming left V 3 bases short and J 2 bases short, with 14 bases between. CDR1 is SEHNR and CDR2 is FQNEAQ in the germline V gene (reference sequence). The CDR3 spans 15 residues. CDR3 coding DNA: TGTGCCAGCAGCTTCTTAAACAAGTCACCCTACGAGCAGTACTTC. It codes for CASSFLNKSPYEQYF.

This rearrangement joins TRBV12-3 or TRBV12-4 to TRBJ2-7, with D tentatively TRBD1 (6 bases). Trimming removed 7 bases from V and 4 bases from J, with 11 bases in between. CDR3 length: 12 amino acids. CDR3 sequence reads: CASTDRNYEQYF. In nucleotides, the CDR3 is TGTGCCAGCACCGACAGGAATTACGAGCAGTACTTC.

The CDR3 DNA follows: TGTGCCAGCAGCTTAGCCGGGACTAGCGGAAACAATGAGCAGTTCTTC. This codes for CASSLAGTSGNNEQFF. The chain carries TRBV7-2 and TRBJ2-1; 11 nucleotides match TRBD2. The CDR3 totals 16 residues. V lost 0 bases, J lost 5 bases, and 3 bases stayed unmatched. The germline V gene has CDR1 SGHTA and CDR2 FQGNSA.

This rearrangement joins TRBV11-3 to TRBJ1-1; 8 bases align to TRBD1. Losses at the gene ends were 7 bases for V and 8 bases for J; bases not matched to a gene: 12. Germline loops: CDR1 SGHNT, CDR2 YENEEA. There are 14 residues in the CDR3. CDR3 in amino acids: CASTISSPGGEAFF. CDR3 in DNA: TGTGCCAGCACCATTAGTAGCCCAGGGGGCGAAGCTTTCTTT.

This CDR3 reads CASSLTGGGWQPQHF. As DNA, the CDR3 is TGTGCCAGCAGTTTAACCGGCGGGGGCTGGCAGCCCCAGCATTTT. The chain employs TRBV27 and TRBJ1-5; a possible D gene is TRBD1 (6 bases). V shed 2 bases and J shed 7 bases, with 15 bases lying between them. From germline, CDR1 is MNHEY and CDR2 SMNVEV (reference sequence). CDR3 length equals 15 residues.

This chain connects TRBV6-5 to TRBJ2-2; no definite D call. The CDR3 covers 13 residues. Germline V gene data show CDR1 as MNHEY and CDR2 as SVGAGI. V lost 3 bases to trimming and J lost 4 bases, with 6 bases between them. The CDR3 sequence is CASSYRATGELFF. CDR3 in DNA: TGTGCCAGCAGTTATCGCGCCACCGGGGAGCTGTTTTTT.

V usage is TRBV11-1 and J usage is TRBJ2-1; 7 bases align to TRBD1. CDR3 length equals 15 residues. V trimming: 5 bases; J trimming: 6 bases; junction bases outside the gene matches: 10. The germline V gene encodes CDR1 SGHAT and CDR2 FQDESV (reference sequence). The DNA for the CDR3 is TGTGCCAGCAGCCCCGACAGGGCAGTCGGCAATGAGCAGTTCTTC. Encoded protein: CASSPDRAVGNEQFF.

The V call is TRBV3-1 (or the pseudogene TRBV3-2), the J call TRBJ2-2, with 10 bases identical to TRBD1. Unmatched junction bases numbered 4, after V lost 4 bases and J lost 2 bases. This CDR3 contains 16 residues. CDR1 is LGHDT, CDR2 YNNKEL, per germline (reference sequence). The CDR3 loop is CASSLGTGVNTGELFF. The CDR3 DNA follows: TGTGCCAGCAGCCTGGGGACAGGGGTTAACACCGGGGAGCTGTTTTTT.

The chain has TRBV11-3 and TRBJ2-3, with 12 positions matching TRBD2. The CDR3 loop spans 17 amino acids. J gave up 3 bases and V 2 bases, and 6 bases lay outside the gene matches. Germline lookup yields CDR1 SGHNT and CDR2 YENEEA. The CDR3, as DNA: TGTGCCAGCAGCTTAACGACTAGCGGGAGTTTGACAGATACGCAGTATTTT. Translated, it gives CASSLTTSGSLTDTQYF.